These T cell receptor beta chains were read from a single sample in a study of T cell changes during pregnancy in multiple sclerosis. Here immunoSEQ multiplex PCR was the method, and the copy in TCRdb shows in-frame clones only, minus some. The data contain some 48,000 clones, about 96% of them seen just once; the ten biggest clones take up about 1%. The material sequenced was peripheral blood, taken in the second trimester of pregnancy. These receptors all stem from a female donor with multiple sclerosis, enrolled in a pregnancy study. CDR3s include the opening cysteine and the closing phenylalanine or tryptophan. The order of the fields is D gene, V gene, J gene, clone size, CDR3 DNA, CDR3 protein. D genes are given only for firm matches. Where a row states a size, it is once, few, many or the class of an expanded clone; other rows omit it.

TRBD1,TRBV7-7,TRBJ2-1,NA,TGTGCCAGCAGCTTTTCACAGGGGCTCTATGAGCAGTTCTTC,CASSFSQGLYEQFF
NA,TRBV5-1,TRBJ1-6,NA,TGCGCCAGCAGAGAGACAGGAAACAATTCACCCCTCCACTTT,CASRETGNNSPLHF
TRBD1,TRBV7-6,TRBJ2-7,NA,TGTGCCAGCAGCCCACCCGGGACAGCCTACGAGCAGTACTTC,CASSPPGTAYEQYF
TRBD1,TRBV11-1,TRBJ2-6,NA,TGTGCCAGCAGCCCCCGGACAGGGGGCGCTGGGGCCAACGTCCTGACTTTC,CASSPRTGGAGANVLTF
NA,TRBV6-6,TRBJ2-1,NA,TGTGCCAGCAACTCTCTAGTAGGCTCCTACAATGAGCAGTTCTTC,CASNSLVGSYNEQFF
NA,TRBV28,TRBJ1-2,NA,TGTGCCAGCAGTTCTCGACAGAACTATGGCTACACCTTC,CASSSRQNYGYTF
TRBD1,TRBV29-1,TRBJ1-2,NA,TGCAGCGCACCGGGGACAGAGGATTTCTATGGCTACACCTTC,CSAPGTEDFYGYTF
TRBD1,TRBV5-1,TRBJ1-1,NA,TGCGCCAGCAGCTTCGGGACAGGAGTGAACACTGAAGCTTTCTTT,CASSFGTGVNTEAFF
NA,TRBV5-5,TRBJ1-5,once,TGTGCCAGCAGCTCTTTTAGCAATCAGCCCCAGCATTTT,CASSSFSNQPQHF
TRBD2,TRBV28,TRBJ2-1,NA,TGTGCCACCGGACTAGCGGGAAGGGGTATATACAATGAGCAGTTCTTC,CATGLAGRGIYNEQFF
TRBD1,TRBV6-5,TRBJ1-4,NA,TGTGCCAGCAGCACCGGGACAGGGTTTGAAAAACTGTTTTTT,CASSTGTGFEKLFF
TRBD2,TRBV5-5,TRBJ2-7,NA,TGTGCCAGCAGTCTAACCGGGACGGGAGGGACCTACGAGCAGTACTTC,CASSLTGTGGTYEQYF
NA,TRBV7-3,TRBJ2-5,NA,TGTGCCAGCAGCTTAACCGGCAGTTACCCCGGGGAGACCCAGTACTTC,CASSLTGSYPGETQYF
NA,TRBV27,TRBJ1-1,NA,TGTGCCAGCAGTTTAAATTTCGGCACTAAGAACACTGAAGCTTTCTTT,CASSLNFGTKNTEAFF
NA,TRBV2,TRBJ1-2,NA,TGTGCCAGCACCCCAGGGCGAGGAAACTATGGCTACACCTTC,CASTPGRGNYGYTF
TRBD2,TRBV5-1,TRBJ2-3,NA,TGCGCCAGCAGCTTGGTGGTGGGGGGGAGCACAGATACGCAGTATTTT,CASSLVVGGSTDTQYF
TRBD1,TRBV19,TRBJ2-5,NA,TGTGCCAGTAGTCTCGGACAGGGGGCGAGGGAGACCCAGTACTTC,CASSLGQGARETQYF
NA,TRBV7-2,TRBJ2-2,NA,TGTGCCAGCAGCCGCAGATTCGGGACCGGGGAGCTGTTTTTT,CASSRRFGTGELFF
NA,TRBV9,TRBJ2-1,NA,TGTGCCAGCAGCGTAGATCTAGGGGCCCTGGGCAATGAGCAGTTCTTC,CASSVDLGALGNEQFF
NA,TRBV28,TRBJ1-2,NA,TGTGCCAGCAGAGGTGAAGGGAGGTATGGCTACACCTTC,CASRGEGRYGYTF
NA,TRBV5-4,TRBJ1-1,NA,TGTGCCACCCAGCATGGGGGGGTGAGGGCTGAAGCTTTCTTT,CATQHGGVRAEAFF
TRBD2,TRBV7-7,TRBJ2-1,NA,TGTGCCAGCAGCCCCTGGGCCGGCGGGAGCAATGAGCAGTTCTTC,CASSPWAGGSNEQFF
NA,TRBV6-6,TRBJ1-1,NA,TGTGCCAGCAGTTCCGTTAACACTGAAGCTTTCTTT,CASSSVNTEAFF
TRBD1,TRBV9,TRBJ2-3,NA,TGTGCCAGCAGCGTAGCCGACAGGGCGATAATAGATACGCAGTATTTT,CASSVADRAIIDTQYF
TRBD1,TRBV7-9,TRBJ1-4,NA,TGTGCCAGCAGCTTACGACAGGGAGATGAAAAACTGTTTTTT,CASSLRQGDEKLFF
TRBD2,TRBV11-3,TRBJ2-1,NA,TGTGCCAGCAGCTTGGGACTAGCGGGCCTCAATGAGCAGTTCTTC,CASSLGLAGLNEQFF
NA,TRBV19,TRBJ1-5,NA,TGTGCCAGTCGGGGTGCTACGGGCAATCAGCCCCAGCATTTT,CASRGATGNQPQHF
TRBD1,TRBV14,TRBJ2-7,NA,TGTGCCAGCAGCCAGCGCACAGGGGGCGCGCAGTACTTC,CASSQRTGGAQYF
NA,TRBV29-1,TRBJ2-2,NA,TGCAGCGTTGAAAGAGGAGTTGGCGGGGAGCTGTTTTTT,CSVERGVGGELFF
TRBD1,TRBV28,TRBJ2-6,NA,TGTGCCAGCAGTTTAGTGTTTGGACAGGGGGCTACTGGGGCCAACGTCCTGACTTTC,CASSLVFGQGATGANVLTF
NA,TRBV4-1,TRBJ1-5,NA,TGCGCCAGCAGCCACCAAGAGGGGGACAATCAGCCCCAGCATTTT,CASSHQEGDNQPQHF
NA,TRBV19,TRBJ2-4,once,TGTGCCAGTAGTCCTGGGTGGGGGCGAGGCAAAAACATTCAGTACTTC,CASSPGWGRGKNIQYF
NA,TRBV5-4,TRBJ2-1,NA,TGTGCCAGCAGCGGAGGAGGGCTTCCAAGGTACAATGAGCAGTTCTTC,CASSGGGLPRYNEQFF
TRBD2,TRBV7-2,TRBJ2-5,few,TGTGCCAGCAGCTTAGCCGGGCGGGGGACCCAAGAGACCCAGTACTTC,CASSLAGRGTQETQYF
NA,TRBV4-3,TRBJ2-7,NA,TGCGCCAGCAGCCAAGTAGGGGGCGAGCAGTACTTC,CASSQVGGEQYF
TRBD2,TRBV5-1,TRBJ2-7,NA,TGCGCCAGCAGCTACGAAAGCGGGGGGACCTACGAGCAGTACTTC,CASSYESGGTYEQYF
NA,TRBV2,TRBJ2-2,NA,TGTGCCAGCAGTGGTAGTGGGAGGAACACCGGGGAGCTGTTTTTT,CASSGSGRNTGELFF
TRBD2,TRBV11-2,TRBJ2-1,NA,TGTGCCAGCAGCCTTAAGACTAGCGGGGCTTTAAATGAGCAGTTCTTC,CASSLKTSGALNEQFF
NA,TRBV6-1,TRBJ2-5,NA,TGTGCCATCGACAAGGGGGGGTCCCAAGAGACCCAGTACTTC,CAIDKGGSQETQYF
NA,TRBV9,TRBJ2-7,NA,TGTGCCAGCAGCGTAGGAGGTCAGGGCCAGGTCGAGCAGTACTTC,CASSVGGQGQVEQYF
NA,TRBV18,TRBJ1-2,NA,TGTGCCAGCTCCCGTTCGGGGAGGGAAGCTGGCTATGGCTACACCTTC,CASSRSGREAGYGYTF
TRBD1,TRBV28,TRBJ1-1,once,TGTGCCAGCAAAAGCCCCGGACAGGTGAACACTGAAGCTTTCTTT,CASKSPGQVNTEAFF
TRBD2,TRBV27,TRBJ2-1,once,TGTGCCAGCCTCCGTTCTCGCGGGAGCTACAATGAGCAGTTCTTC,CASLRSRGSYNEQFF
TRBD2,TRBV14,TRBJ2-5,NA,TGTGCCAGCAGCCAAGGACTAGCGGGGAGAGAGACCCAGTACTTC,CASSQGLAGRETQYF
NA,TRBV9,TRBJ1-2,NA,TGTGCCAGCAGCCCCGACAGGAACTATGGCTACACCTTC,CASSPDRNYGYTF
NA,TRBV14,TRBJ1-5,once,TGTGCCAGCAGCGCGGACAGCTCTAACTTTCGGCCCCAGCATTTT,CASSADSSNFRPQHF
TRBD2,TRBV7-2,TRBJ2-1,NA,TGTGCCAGCAGCTTAAGGCTAGCGGGAATATACAATGAGCAGTTCTTC,CASSLRLAGIYNEQFF
NA,TRBV28,TRBJ2-1,NA,TGTGCCAGCAGATCCAGGGGATATGAGCAGTTCTTC,CASRSRGYEQFF
TRBD1,TRBV5-1,TRBJ1-1,NA,TGCGCCAGCAGCCAGGTACAGGGGAAAGGCACTGAAGCTTTCTTT,CASSQVQGKGTEAFF
TRBD2,TRBV5-1,TRBJ2-3,NA,TGCGCCAGCAGCTCCCCCTATTCACTAGCGGGGGGGACCGATACGCAGTATTTT,CASSSPYSLAGGTDTQYF
NA,TRBV15,TRBJ1-1,NA,TGTGCCACCAGCAGAGGCAGGCCCATGAACACTGAAGCTTTCTTT,CATSRGRPMNTEAFF
TRBD1,TRBV5-4,TRBJ2-7,NA,TGTGCCAGCAGCTTAGGACAGGGGGCCTACGAGCAGTACTTC,CASSLGQGAYEQYF
TRBD2,TRBV28,TRBJ2-4,NA,TGTGCCAGCAGCTCTACCCCCGGCGGGAGAGAGGACTTC,CASSSTPGGREDF
NA,TRBV11-2,TRBJ1-4,once,TGTGCCAGCAGCTTCATGGGGGCAGGAACTAATGAAAAACTGTTTTTT,CASSFMGAGTNEKLFF
NA,TRBV21-1,TRBJ2-2,NA,TGTGCCAGCAGGGGCGGGAGGGCCGGGGCCGGGGAGCTGTTTTTT,CASRGGRAGAGELFF
NA,TRBV27,TRBJ1-5,NA,TGTGCCAGCAGTCTACGGGGACAGCCCCAGCATTTT,CASSLRGQPQHF
NA,TRBV5-6,TRBJ2-7,once,TGTGCCAGCAGATATGCCGGGACTCCTCCCTACGAGCAGTACTTC,CASRYAGTPPYEQYF